This T cell receptor (beta chain) is drawn from a study of CD8 T cells in ankylosing spondylitis. The germline V gene encodes CDR1 DFQATT and CDR2 SNEGSKA (reference sequence). The V gene lost 3 bases and the J gene lost 5 bases, with 13 bases spanning the gap. The CDR3 length is 13 residues. This clonotype was recorded many times. Each CDR3 protein gets one entry after TCRdb re-called the 5' RACE reads with MiXCR. In the table there are some 140,000 distinct CDR3 sequences, about 7% of which are singletons. The sequence came from a female donor with ankylosing spondylitis or in good health (not recorded which). The sequencing input was blood, either unsorted or a sorted T cell fraction (not recorded which). The chain employs TRBV20-1 and TRBJ2-5; D unclear. The CDR3 DNA follows: TGCAGTGCTAGTGAATCCCTTCGGGAGACCCAGTACTTC. Translation: CSASESLRETQYF.